This TCR beta chain stems from a study of T-cell reconstitution after alpha-beta-depleted transplantation in children. Concerning this clonotype: Given a much more abundant clone one base away, this may be a read error.

Preparation of the TCRbeta library was carried out with unique molecular identifiers. TCRdb reprocessed the PCR reads with MiXCR, giving one entry per CDR3 protein. The sample lists 280,000 or so distinct CDR3 sequences, around 10% occurring once. Trimming cost V 6 bases and J 7 bases, with 13 bases left between them. The CDR3 sequence is 13 residues long. J is TRBJ2-1 and V is TRBV12-3 or TRBV12-4; a weak D match, TRBD2 (6 bases). The TCR was taken from a male patient aged 2 to 10 who had a stem cell transplant for chronic granulomatous disease, so the T cells may come from the graft donor. The starting material was peripheral blood, obtained 180 days after TCRalphabeta/CD19-depleted stem cell transplant. CDR3 protein: CASSTGSTNEQFF. The CDR3 DNA reads TGTGCCAGCAGCACCGGGAGTACTAATGAGCAGTTCTTC.